The 30 T cell receptor beta chains presented below share a single source sample, sequenced in a study. Via MiXCR, TCRdb re-called the RT-PCR reads, giving one row per CDR3 protein. This table holds about 680,000 distinct CDR3 sequences, 14% found once. Sequenced input: memory CD4+ T cells from blood. These receptors were taken from a female donor in good health, serving as a healthy control.

This clonotype was seen at least ten times. This chain connects TRBV4-1 to TRBJ2-1; 10 nucleotides line up with TRBD2. Germline V gives CDR1 MGHRA, CDR2 YSYEKL. The trim removed 1 base at V and 5 bases at J, leaving 8 bases unmatched. This CDR3 region has 17 residues. DNA of the CDR3: TGCGCCAGCAGCCAAGGGTTCGGTACTAGCGGGGACAATGAGCAGTTCTTC. Amino acids: CASSQGFGTSGDNEQFF.

This clonotype was picked up a small number of times. This chain uses TRBV24-1 with TRBJ1-4; D is perhaps TRBD1 (5 bases). Germline-derived CDR1 and CDR2 are KGHDR and SFDVKD. Trimming removed 2 bases from V and 7 bases from J, with 13 bases in between. The CDR3 is made up of 15 amino acids. The CDR3 sequence: CATSDSSGHGEKLFF. In nucleotides, the CDR3 is TGTGCCACCAGTGATTCCTCCGGACATGGTGAAAAACTGTTTTTT.

In DNA form, the CDR3 reads TGTGCCAGCAGCTTACCTGGGCAGCTCTATGGCTACACCTTC. Its translation: CASSLPGQLYGYTF. This sequence joins TRBV7-2 and TRBJ1-2; no clear D gene. Trimming stripped 2 bases from V and 4 bases from J, with 11 bases between. The CDR3 consists of 14 residues. The germline V gene has CDR1 SGHTA and CDR2 FQGNSA.

This clonotype has just a few counts. The chain uses TRBV5-1 and TRBJ1-1; D gene uncertain. CDR1 is SGHRS and CDR2 is YFSETQ in the germline V gene. The CDR3 consists of 14 residues. V shed 4 bases and J shed 1 base, with 11 bases lying between them. The CDR3 sequence is CASSGPGANTEAFF. The CDR3 DNA follows: TGCGCCAGCAGCGGGCCTGGAGCGAACACTGAAGCTTTCTTT.

The J gene is TRBJ2-1, the V gene TRBV3-1; D is unclear. V was cut by 5 bases and J by 6 bases, with 11 bases left in between. The germline V gene encodes CDR1 LGHDT and CDR2 YNNKEL (reference sequence). The CDR3 length is 13 residues. The CDR3 bases are TGTGCCAGCAGCACTTCCTTCCTCAATGAGCAGTTCTTC. It encodes CASSTSFLNEQFF.

V and J are TRBV20-1 and TRBJ2-7; the match to TRBD2 covers 8 bases. Trimming at V came to 4 bases and at J to 7 bases, leaving 12 bases not matched to a gene. Germline lookup yields CDR1 DFQATT and CDR2 SNEGSKA (reference sequence). The CDR3 spans 14 residues. CDR3 in amino acids: CSATAHGGAREQYF. CDR3 coding DNA: TGCAGTGCTACCGCCCACGGGGGGGCGCGGGAGCAGTACTTC.

This rearrangement joins TRBV5-1 to TRBJ2-1, with D perhaps TRBD1 (7 bases). The germline V gene has CDR1 SGHRS and CDR2 YFSETQ. This CDR3 has 14 amino acids. Trimming stripped 0 bases from V and 8 bases from J, with 12 bases between. The CDR3 DNA follows: TGCGCCAGCAGCTTGGCCCCAGGGGGGCATGAGCAGTTCTTC. Residues: CASSLAPGGHEQFF.

This clonotype was counted between two and nine times. V and J are TRBV28 and TRBJ1-2; a possible D gene is TRBD1 (6 bases). The CDR3 consists of 15 residues. Trimming shortened V by 4 bases and J by 4 bases, and 16 bases separated the two germline ends. The V gene's germline CDR1 is MDHEN and CDR2 SYDVKM. This CDR3 reads CASSWGAGASYGYTF. CDR3 nucleotide sequence: TGTGCCAGCAGTTGGGGGGCCGGTGCCTCCTATGGCTACACCTTC.

V gene TRBV7-2 combines with J gene TRBJ1-1; TRBD1 is a possible D gene (5 bases). This CDR3 has 16 residues. Per germline, CDR1 SGHTA and CDR2 FQGNSA. The V gene lost 4 bases and the J gene lost 5 bases, with 20 bases spanning the gap. The CDR3 reads CASSSLPQGGGTEAFF. The CDR3 DNA sequence: TGTGCCAGCAGCTCGCTTCCTCAGGGCGGAGGGACTGAAGCTTTCTTT.

The J gene is TRBJ1-4, the V gene TRBV28, with D maybe TRBD1 (6 bases). Deletions cut 5 bases from V and 5 bases from J, with 15 bases between. This CDR3 contains 15 residues. Germline values: CDR1 MDHEN, CDR2 SYDVKM. The CDR3 DNA follows: TGTGCCAGCAGTACCGGGGGGGGACACAATGAAAAACTGTTTTTT. Amino acids: CASSTGGGHNEKLFF.

This chain connects TRBV11-2 to TRBJ2-1; D gene unclear. Trimming removed 0 bases at V and 10 bases at J, with 10 bases between. Germline CDR1 and CDR2: SGHAT and FQNNGV. The CDR3 loop spans 13 amino acids. CDR3 in amino acids: CASSLDSRREQFF. In nucleotides, the CDR3 is TGTGCCAGCAGCTTAGACTCGCGGCGGGAGCAGTTCTTC.

The V call is TRBV7-9, the J call TRBJ2-7; D unresolved. The V and J ends lost 6 bases and 0 bases respectively, with 12 bases between them. CDR3 length: 14 residues. In germline, CDR1 is SEHNR, CDR2 FQNEAQ (reference sequence). The CDR3: CASSSDSFSYEQYF. The CDR3 DNA sequence: TGTGCCAGCAGTTCCGACTCGTTCTCCTACGAGCAGTACTTC.

The V and J genes are TRBV9 and TRBJ2-7, with 9 bases identical to TRBD1. Germline CDR1 is SGDLS and CDR2 is YYNGEE. J lost 6 bases, V lost 3 bases, and 7 bases had no gene match. CDR3 size: 14 residues. The CDR3 DNA follows: TGTGCCAGCAGCGCCTGGGGGACAGGGACCGAGCAGTACTTC. Encoded protein: CASSAWGTGTEQYF.

This clonotype was recorded at least ten times. V gene TRBV15 combines with J gene TRBJ2-7, with a weak D call TRBD2 (5 bases). Germline values: CDR1 LNHNV, CDR2 YYDKDF (reference sequence). The V end lost 4 bases, the J end lost 13 bases, and 17 bases lay between the germline ends. This CDR3 has 12 residues. Here the CDR3 reads CATSTFAGRVYF. The CDR3 region has the DNA TGTGCCACCAGCACCTTCGCCGGGCGGGTATACTTC.

The table lists this clonotype with many counts. The genes are TRBV7-2 and TRBJ2-5, with TRBD1 matching 7 bases. The germline V gene encodes CDR1 SGHTA and CDR2 FQGNSA. J gave up 2 bases and V 4 bases, and 1 base lay outside the gene matches. This CDR3 contains 13 residues. The DNA of the CDR3 is TGTGCCAGCAGCTCGACAGGGCAAGAGACCCAGTACTTC. Translating it yields CASSSTGQETQYF.

This clonotype has more than one count but fewer than ten. This sequence joins TRBV27 and TRBJ2-4, with 8 positions matching TRBD1. The ends lost 4 bases at V and 6 bases at J; junction bases unmatched: 14. The CDR3 extends over 17 amino acids. Germline V gene sequence: CDR1 MNHEY, CDR2 SMNVEV (reference sequence). CDR3 loop: CASSSDRVGTGVNIQYF. The CDR3 nucleotides read TGTGCCAGCAGTTCGGACAGGGTAGGGACGGGAGTAAACATTCAGTACTTC.

Remarks on this clonotype: Relative to the germline gene, one junction end is altered; a read error may explain this. The genes are TRBV7-7 and TRBJ2-2, with D possibly TRBD1 on 5 matching bases. There are 16 residues in the CDR3. The germline V gene has CDR1 SSHAT and CDR2 FNYEAQ (reference sequence). This CDR3 is CASSSVTAPSTGELFF. The DNA of the CDR3 is TGTGCTAGCAGCTCAGTGACAGCCCCGAGCACCGGGGAGCTGTTTTTT.

Many counts were recorded for this clonotype. CDR3 amino acids: CASSLVGVGRGSNTEAFF. CDR3 in DNA: TGCGCCAGCAGCTTGGTGGGGGTCGGACGAGGTTCGAACACTGAAGCTTTCTTT. This chain joins TRBV5-1 and TRBJ1-1; tentative D call: TRBD1 (5 bases). The germline V gene encodes CDR1 SGHRS and CDR2 YFSETQ. The CDR3 has 18 amino acids. V lost 0 bases and J 1 base, leaving 19 bases between the germline ends.

The chain is built from TRBV3-1 and TRBJ2-4; D is possibly TRBD1 or TRBD2 (6 bases each). V was clipped by 0 bases and J by 5 bases, with 17 bases between them. Germline V gene lookup returns CDR1 LGHDT and CDR2 YNNKEL (reference sequence). There are 17 residues in the CDR3. The CDR3, as DNA: TGTGCCAGCAGCCAAGATCCGGAGGGGACAAGCCAAAACATTCAGTACTTC. This codes for CASSQDPEGTSQNIQYF.

In this sample, this clonotype turned up a few times. The chain has TRBV20-1 and TRBJ2-7, with D perhaps being TRBD1 or TRBD2 (5 bases each). The CDR3 has 15 residues. With 1 base removed from V and 7 bases from J, the gap between germline ends came to 20 bases. CDR1 and CDR2 from the germline V gene are DFQATT and SNEGSKA (reference sequence). The CDR3 region is CSARVLGDPIGEQYF. The CDR3 nucleotides read TGCAGTGCTAGAGTTCTCGGGGACCCCATTGGAGAGCAGTACTTC.

This chain joins TRBV27 and TRBJ2-5, with a possible D match to TRBD2 (6 bases). The V and J ends lost 3 bases and 0 bases respectively, with 11 bases between them. CDR3 length: 15 residues. CDR1 is MNHEY and CDR2 is SMNVEV in the germline V gene (reference sequence). Here the CDR3 reads CASSFSGGNQETQYF. The CDR3 bases are TGTGCCAGCAGTTTTAGTGGAGGGAACCAAGAGACCCAGTACTTC.

On this clonotype itself: A read error may explain this, as a much larger clone is one base away. The chain joins TRBV7-2 to TRBJ2-5, with TRBD2 identical over 9 bases. Germline V gives CDR1 SGHTA, CDR2 FQGNSA. The CDR3 sequence is 15 residues long. With V trimmed by 4 bases and J by 5 bases, 8 bases remained unmatched. The CDR3 loop is CASSYTSGLRETQYF. In DNA form, the CDR3 reads TGTGCCAGCAGCTACACTAGCGGGTTGAGGGAGACCCAGTACTTC.

This clonotype was recorded a few times. V usage is TRBV15 and J usage is TRBJ1-2; weak D call: TRBD1 (5 bases). Trimming took off 3 bases at V and 4 bases at J, with 15 bases between the two ends. Germline lookup yields CDR1 LNHNV and CDR2 YYDKDF (reference sequence). The CDR3 sequence is 15 residues long. The CDR3 sequence: CATSSNRQGSYGYTF. The DNA for the CDR3 is TGTGCCACCAGCAGTAACCGTCAGGGCAGCTATGGCTACACCTTC.

V gene TRBV12-5 combines with J gene TRBJ2-7; 9 bases fit TRBD1. CDR3 length equals 17 residues. Germline V gene sequence: CDR1 LGHNT, CDR2 FRNRAP. The junction had 13 bases not matched to a gene; V was cut back by 2 bases and J by 5 bases. DNA of the CDR3: TGTGCTAGTGGTTTGCCCCCCTCGGACAGGGGTTCAAACGAGCAGTACTTC. As protein: CASGLPPSDRGSNEQYF.

This clonotype was observed at least ten times. The chain links TRBV4-3 to TRBJ1-5; D is possibly TRBD1 (5 bases). Trimming cost V 3 bases and J 0 bases, with 18 bases left between them. Germline CDR1 LGHNA, CDR2 YSLEER. This CDR3 is built from 18 residues. In DNA form, the CDR3 reads TGCGCCAGCAGCCAGGCGCCCTTCCCGGACAATAGCAATCAGCCCCAGCATTTT. Protein: CASSQAPFPDNSNQPQHF.

A few counts support this clonotype. The CDR3 nucleotides read TGTGCCAGCAGCTTGCAGGGCGCGGGGTGGGAGCTGTTTTTT. This codes for CASSLQGAGWELFF. The chain is built from TRBV5-4 and TRBJ2-2, with D perhaps TRBD2 (6 bases). Trimming took off 1 base at V and 9 bases at J, with 13 bases between the two ends. Germline V lookup: CDR1 SGHNT, CDR2 YYREEE (reference sequence). The CDR3 totals 14 residues.

This clonotype was found many times. The V and J genes are TRBV28 and TRBJ1-5; 7 bases agree with TRBD1. The CDR3 contains 14 residues. V lost 5 bases, J lost 5 bases, and 6 bases stayed unmatched. Per the germline V gene, CDR1 is MDHEN and CDR2 is SYDVKM. CDR3: CASSTTGPDQPQHF. The DNA for the CDR3 is TGTGCCAGCAGTACGACAGGGCCCGATCAGCCCCAGCATTTT.

The sample holds many counts of this clonotype. The J gene is TRBJ2-5, the V gene TRBV20-1, with 8 positions matching TRBD1. V lost 3 bases to trimming and J lost 5 bases; unmatched junction nucleotides: 8. This CDR3 region has 14 residues. CDR1 and CDR2 (germline): DFQATT, SNEGSKA (reference sequence). CDR3 amino acids: CSASDGQGGETQYF. CDR3 in DNA: TGCAGTGCTAGTGATGGACAGGGTGGGGAGACCCAGTACTTC.

This chain connects TRBV28 to TRBJ1-1, with TRBD1 identical over 7 bases. This CDR3 region has 19 residues. J gave up 0 bases and V 2 bases, and 15 bases lay outside the gene matches. Germline V gene sequence: CDR1 MDHEN, CDR2 SYDVKM. This CDR3 is CASSLGWGTGVLMNTEAFF. CDR3 bases: TGTGCCAGCAGTTTAGGGTGGGGTACAGGGGTCCTCATGAACACTGAAGCTTTCTTT. Looking up the rest from reference TRBV28 and TRBJ1-1 gives the full variable domain: DVKVTQSSRYLVKRTGEKVFLECVQDMDHENMFWYRQDPGLGLRLIYFSYDVKMKEKGDIPEGYSVSREKKERFSLILESASTNQTSMYLCASSLGWGTGVLMNTEAFFGQGTRLTVV.

The genes are TRBV7-6 and TRBJ2-7; TRBD2 matches 8 bases. V shed 0 bases and J 6 bases; nucleotides not matched to a gene: 4. The CDR3 covers 14 residues. The germline V gene encodes CDR1 SGHVS and CDR2 FNYEAQ. CDR3 DNA sequence: TGTGCCAGCAGCTTAGCTAGCGGGATAATCGAGCAGTACTTC. This gives the protein CASSLASGIIEQYF. Looking up the rest from reference TRBV7-6 and TRBJ2-7 gives the full variable domain: GAGVSQSPRYKVTKRGQDVALRCDPISGHVSLYWYRQALGQGPEFLTYFNYEAQQDKSGLPNDRFSAERPEGSISTLTIQRTEQRDSAMYRCASSLASGIIEQYFGPGTRLTVT.